This T cell receptor (beta chain) emerged from a study of blood T cell repertoires in COVID-19. Study-level background: COVID-19 samples from acute and convalescent phases originated in the United States, Italy and Spain. Sources were T cells, B-cell-depleted T cells, or PBMCs; the material itself was cDNA or gDNA.

Authors' methods: From reference gene primer amplification, estimates of nucleated cell counts were derived. Clones were read by immunoSEQ multiplex PCR, and TCRdb kept only the in-frame ones, dropping some. Clone size and V and J calls were adopted from that table, with D and trimming inferred from the DNA. This sample carries 240,000 or so clones, around nine tenths of them seen once, and the ten largest clones take 7.1%. Germline CDR1 and CDR2: SQVTM and ANQGSEA. The V and J ends lost 4 bases and 3 bases respectively, with 13 bases between them. This CDR3 contains 14 residues. The sample taken for sequencing was peripheral blood. This TCR was sampled from a woman aged 70-85 years with active or convalescent COVID-19. The V gene is TRBV29-1, the J gene TRBJ1-3; the D gene is possibly TRBD1 (5 bases). CDR3 DNA sequence: TGCAGCGTTGGTGGGGGGGAAGGTGGAAACACCATATATTTT. Residues: CSVGGGEGGNTIYF.